This TCR beta chain was observed in a study of response to subunit inactivated influenza vaccine. General study findings and limits: The authors put forward the suggestion that each seasonal influenza vaccination may bring in only a limited number of new T cells.

TCRdb passed the RT-PCR reads through MiXCR, listing each CDR3 protein once. This sample has over 750,000 distinct CDR3 sequences; 21% occur once, and the top ten carry roughly 10%. This CDR3 is built from 15 residues. CDR1 and CDR2 from the germline V gene are SGHDT and YYEEEE. Trimming shortened V by 0 bases and J by 3 bases, and 13 bases separated the two germline ends. This clonotype occurred a few times. What it binds is unknown. The chain is built from TRBV5-6 and TRBJ2-7, with D possibly TRBD1 on 6 matching bases. This TCR was recovered from a man aged 50 to 59 who received an inactivated influenza vaccine. The sequencing used PBMCs from blood, collected 5 days after vaccination. The CDR3 nucleotides are TGTGCCAGCAGCTTGGAAGGTCTCAGGGGCTACGAGCAGTACTTC. It encodes CASSLEGLRGYEQYF.